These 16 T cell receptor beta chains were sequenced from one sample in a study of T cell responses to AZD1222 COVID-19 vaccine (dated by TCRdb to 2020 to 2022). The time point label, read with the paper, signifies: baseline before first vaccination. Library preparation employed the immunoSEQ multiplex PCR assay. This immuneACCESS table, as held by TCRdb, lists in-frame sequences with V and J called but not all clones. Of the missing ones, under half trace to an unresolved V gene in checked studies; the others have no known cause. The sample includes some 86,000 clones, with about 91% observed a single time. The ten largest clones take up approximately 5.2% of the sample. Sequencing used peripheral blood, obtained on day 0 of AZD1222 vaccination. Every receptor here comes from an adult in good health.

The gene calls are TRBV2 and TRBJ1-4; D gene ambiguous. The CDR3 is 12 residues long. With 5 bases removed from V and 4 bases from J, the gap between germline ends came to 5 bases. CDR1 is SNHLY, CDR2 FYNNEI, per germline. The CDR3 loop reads CASSTYNEKLFF. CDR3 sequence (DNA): TGTGCCAGCAGTACGTATAATGAAAAACTGTTTTTT. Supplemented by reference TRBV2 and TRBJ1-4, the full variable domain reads EPEVTQTPSHQVTQMGQEVILRCVPISNHLYFYWYRQILGQKVEFLVSFYNNEISEKSEIFDDQFSVERPDGSNFTLKIRSTKLEDSAMYFCASSTYNEKLFFGSGTQLSVL.

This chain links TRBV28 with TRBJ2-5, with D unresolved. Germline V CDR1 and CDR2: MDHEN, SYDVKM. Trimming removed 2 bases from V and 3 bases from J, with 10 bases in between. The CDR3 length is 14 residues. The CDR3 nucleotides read TGTGCCAGCAGTTTAGGTCTAGAAGAAGAGACCCAGTACTTC. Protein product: CASSLGLEEETQYF.

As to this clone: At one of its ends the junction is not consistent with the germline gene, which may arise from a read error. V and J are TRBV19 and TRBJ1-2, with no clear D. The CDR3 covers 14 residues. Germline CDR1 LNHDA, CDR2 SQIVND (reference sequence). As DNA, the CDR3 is TGTGCCAGTAGGATAGGTCGCCTTAGTGATGGCTACACCTTC. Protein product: CASRIGRLSDGYTF. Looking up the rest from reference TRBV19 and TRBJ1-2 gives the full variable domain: DGGITQSPKYLFRKEGQNVTLSCEQNLNHDAMYWYRQDPGQGLRLIYYSQIVNDFQKGDIAEGYSVSREKKESFPLTVTSAQKNPTAFYLCASRIGRLSDGYTFGSGTRLTVV.

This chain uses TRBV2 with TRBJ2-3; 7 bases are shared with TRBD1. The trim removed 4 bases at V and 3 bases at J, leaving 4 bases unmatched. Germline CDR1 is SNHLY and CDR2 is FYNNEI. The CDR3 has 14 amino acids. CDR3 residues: CASSAQGVTDTQYF. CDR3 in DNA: TGTGCCAGCAGTGCCCAGGGGGTTACAGATACGCAGTATTTT.

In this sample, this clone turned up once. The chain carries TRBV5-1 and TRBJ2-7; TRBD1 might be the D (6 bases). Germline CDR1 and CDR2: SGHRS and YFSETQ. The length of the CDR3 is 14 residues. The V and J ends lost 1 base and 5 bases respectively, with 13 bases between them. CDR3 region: CASSLRAGDNEQYF. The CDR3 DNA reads TGCGCCAGCAGCTTGAGGGCAGGGGATAACGAGCAGTACTTC. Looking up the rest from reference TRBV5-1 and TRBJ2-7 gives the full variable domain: KAGVTQTPRYLIKTRGQQVTLSCSPISGHRSVSWYQQTPGQGLQFLFEYFSETQRNKGNFPGRFSGRQFSNSRSEMNVSTLELGDSALYLCASSLRAGDNEQYFGPGTRLTVT.

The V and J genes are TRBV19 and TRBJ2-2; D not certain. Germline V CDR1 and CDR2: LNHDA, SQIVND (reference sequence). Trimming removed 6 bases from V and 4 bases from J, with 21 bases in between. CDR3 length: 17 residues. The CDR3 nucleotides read TGTGCCAGTAGCCTACGTGCCTCCTCCACCGGCACCGGGGAGCTGTTTTTT. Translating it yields CASSLRASSTGTGELFF.

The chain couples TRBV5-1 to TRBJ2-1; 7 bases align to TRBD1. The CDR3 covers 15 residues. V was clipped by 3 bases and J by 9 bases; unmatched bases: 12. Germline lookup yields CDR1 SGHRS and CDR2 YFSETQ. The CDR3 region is CASSSGTVASSEQFF. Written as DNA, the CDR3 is TGCGCCAGCAGCTCCGGGACAGTCGCTAGTAGTGAGCAGTTCTTC.

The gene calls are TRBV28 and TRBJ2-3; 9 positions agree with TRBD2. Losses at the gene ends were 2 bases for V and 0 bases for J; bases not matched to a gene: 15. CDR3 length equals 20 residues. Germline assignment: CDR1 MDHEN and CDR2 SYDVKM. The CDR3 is CASSLAASGRTKRSTDTQYF. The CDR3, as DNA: TGTGCCAGCAGTTTAGCGGCCAGCGGGAGGACAAAACGAAGCACAGATACGCAGTATTTT. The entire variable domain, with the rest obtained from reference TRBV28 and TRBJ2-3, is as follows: DVKVTQSSRYLVKRTGEKVFLECVQDMDHENMFWYRQDPGLGLRLIYFSYDVKMKEKGDIPEGYSVSREKKERFSLILESASTNQTSMYLCASSLAASGRTKRSTDTQYFGPGTRLTVL.

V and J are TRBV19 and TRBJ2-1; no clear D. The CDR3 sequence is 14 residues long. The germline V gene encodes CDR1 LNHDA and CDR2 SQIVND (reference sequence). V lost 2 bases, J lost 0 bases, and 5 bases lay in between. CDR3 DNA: TGTGCCAGTAGTATAACTGGCTCCTACAATGAGCAGTTCTTC. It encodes CASSITGSYNEQFF.

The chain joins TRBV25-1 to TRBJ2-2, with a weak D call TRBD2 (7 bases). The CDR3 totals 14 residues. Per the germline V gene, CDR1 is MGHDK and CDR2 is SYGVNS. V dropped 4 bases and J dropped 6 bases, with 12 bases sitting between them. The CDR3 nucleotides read TGTGCCAGCAGTGTGGGGGGGGCACCCGGGGAGCTGTTTTTT. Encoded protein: CASSVGGAPGELFF.

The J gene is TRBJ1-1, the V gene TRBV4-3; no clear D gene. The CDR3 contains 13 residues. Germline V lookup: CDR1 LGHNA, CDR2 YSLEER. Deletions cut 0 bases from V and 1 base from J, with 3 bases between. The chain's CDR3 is CASSQDWNTEAFF. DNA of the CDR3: TGCGCCAGCAGCCAAGATTGGAACACTGAAGCTTTCTTT.

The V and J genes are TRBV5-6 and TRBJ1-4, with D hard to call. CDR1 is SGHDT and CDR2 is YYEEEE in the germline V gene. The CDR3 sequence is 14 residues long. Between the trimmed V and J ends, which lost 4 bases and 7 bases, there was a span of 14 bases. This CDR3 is CASSRIGSGEKLFF. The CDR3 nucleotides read TGTGCCAGCAGCCGAATTGGGAGCGGTGAAAAACTGTTTTTT.

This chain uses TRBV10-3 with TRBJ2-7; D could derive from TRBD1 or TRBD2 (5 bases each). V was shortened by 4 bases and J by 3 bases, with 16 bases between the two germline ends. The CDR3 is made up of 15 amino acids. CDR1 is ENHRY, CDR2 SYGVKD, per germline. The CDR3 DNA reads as TGTGCCATCAGTGTGGGGGAGTCAATTGTCTACGAGCAGTACTTC. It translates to CAISVGESIVYEQYF.

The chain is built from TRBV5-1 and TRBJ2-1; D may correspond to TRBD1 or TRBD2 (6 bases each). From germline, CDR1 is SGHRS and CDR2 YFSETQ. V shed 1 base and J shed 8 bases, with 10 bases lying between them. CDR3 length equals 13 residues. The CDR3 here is CASSLPGAYEQFF. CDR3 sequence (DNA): TGCGCCAGCAGCTTGCCGGGGGCGTATGAGCAGTTCTTC.

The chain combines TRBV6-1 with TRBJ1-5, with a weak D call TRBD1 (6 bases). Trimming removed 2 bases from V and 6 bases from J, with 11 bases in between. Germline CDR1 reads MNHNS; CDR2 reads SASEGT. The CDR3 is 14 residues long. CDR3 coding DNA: TGTGCCAGCAGTGAATACAGGGTCGCTCAGCCCCAGCATTTT. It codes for CASSEYRVAQPQHF.

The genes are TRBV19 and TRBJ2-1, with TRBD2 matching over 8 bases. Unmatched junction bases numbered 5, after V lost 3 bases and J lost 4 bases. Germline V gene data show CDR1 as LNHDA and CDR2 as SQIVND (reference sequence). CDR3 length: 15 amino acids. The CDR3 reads CASSISSGAYNEQFF. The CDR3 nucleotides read TGTGCCAGTAGTATCAGTAGCGGGGCTTACAATGAGCAGTTCTTC.